Below, one T cell receptor beta chain is given with its context. The record originates from a study of blood T cells in healthy people across ages. The V end lost 0 bases, the J end lost 3 bases, and 7 bases lay between the germline ends. Germline lookup yields CDR1 SGDLS and CDR2 YYNGEE. The CDR3 is made up of 14 amino acids. Together with a sample-barcoded 5' primer, a J-beta primer mix was included in a second PCR lasting about 6 to 11 cycles. TCRdb fed the 5' RACE reads into MiXCR, producing one record per CDR3 protein. The sample includes hundreds of thousands of distinct CDR3 sequences, roughly 25% seen only once; the top ten take roughly 9%. These data are also associated with another study on T cells of mothers and their children.

The gene calls are TRBV9 and TRBJ2-1; D not resolved. Sequenced material: blood. This TCR derives from a boy aged 5-17 years in good health. As DNA, the CDR3 is TGTGCCAGCAGCGTAGCTTTCGGCTACAATGAGCAGTTCTTC. Residues: CASSVAFGYNEQFF.